These 18 T cell receptor beta chains were all obtained from the same sample, sequenced in a study of blood T cell repertoires in COVID-19 (TCRdb year 2020). Library construction relied on the immunoSEQ multiplex PCR assay. TCRdb stores this immuneACCESS table with in-frame sequences only. Part of the clones is absent; in the studies checked, under half of the shortfall reflects unresolved V genes, and no reason is known for the rest. This sample has around 200,000 clones in its table, and about 90% of those were observed once. The ten biggest clones cover over 3% of the sample. Input material: PBMCs or T cells enriched from blood (not recorded which). All receptors derive from a woman aged 50 to 60 in a cohort exposed to, infected with or recovered from COVID-19 (not recorded which).

J is TRBJ1-1 and V is TRBV28; perhaps TRBD1 as D (5 bases). CDR3 length equals 14 residues. Germline values: CDR1 MDHEN, CDR2 SYDVKM. The V end was cut by 7 bases, the J end by 4 bases, with 16 bases between. The CDR3 DNA follows: TGTGCCAGCACCCTCTCAGGGTGGGGCACTGAAGCTTTCTTT. The encoded protein is CASTLSGWGTEAFF.

The chain uses TRBV19 and TRBJ2-1, with D possibly TRBD2 on 6 matching bases. This CDR3 is 15 amino acids long. Germline V gives CDR1 LNHDA, CDR2 SQIVND (reference sequence). V was cut by 7 bases and J by 4 bases, with 17 bases left in between. The CDR3 coding sequence is TGTGCCAGTACCCCCCCCGGGAGCGGATACAATGAGCAGTTCTTC. Translated, it gives CASTPPGSGYNEQFF.

This clone was found a few times. Additional DNA sequences in this sample encode the identical CDR3. V gene TRBV28 combines with J gene TRBJ1-1; 9 bases map to TRBD1. CDR3 size: 15 residues. The V gene end was trimmed by 4 bases and the J gene end by 0 bases; junction bases not matched to a gene: 3. The germline V gene encodes CDR1 MDHEN and CDR2 SYDVKM. The chain's CDR3 is CASSSTGGMNTEAFF. DNA of the CDR3: TGTGCCAGCAGTTCGACAGGGGGAATGAACACTGAAGCTTTCTTT.

The CDR3 bases are TGCGCCAGCAGCGTACACCTTGGACTAGCTTTTGGAGAGACCCAGTACTTC. Amino acids: CASSVHLGLAFGETQYF. V and J are TRBV5-1 and TRBJ2-5, with TRBD2 identical over 8 bases. Germline V lookup: CDR1 SGHRS, CDR2 YFSETQ. J lost 4 bases, V lost 4 bases, and 15 bases had no gene match. The CDR3 length is 17 residues.

The J gene is TRBJ1-1, the V gene TRBV28, with D unresolved. Trimming left V 7 bases short and J 1 base short, with 13 bases between. Germline V lookup: CDR1 MDHEN, CDR2 SYDVKM. This CDR3 has 14 amino acids. The CDR3 bases are TGTGCCAGCACCAAAAACGGAGGGAACACTGAAGCTTTCTTT. It yields the protein CASTKNGGNTEAFF.

V and J are TRBV5-1 and TRBJ2-5, with D possibly being TRBD1 (6 bases). In germline, CDR1 is SGHRS, CDR2 YFSETQ. Trimming took off 3 bases at V and 5 bases at J, with 14 bases between the two ends. CDR3 length: 14 amino acids. The CDR3 here is CASSSTGQPETQYF. DNA of the CDR3: TGCGCCAGCAGCTCGACAGGTCAGCCGGAGACCCAGTACTTC.

V is TRBV6-5 and J is TRBJ2-7; 9 positions match TRBD1. CDR3 length: 15 amino acids. After removal of 4 bases from V and 0 bases from J, the junction contained 4 bases not matched to a gene. Germline CDR1 is MNHEY and CDR2 is SVGAGI. In nucleotides, the CDR3 is TGTGCCAGCAGTTCGACAGGGGGGAGCTCCTACGAGCAGTACTTC. Amino acids: CASSSTGGSSYEQYF.

The V and J genes are TRBV5-1 and TRBJ1-4, with 7 bases matching TRBD1. The CDR3 contains 15 residues. Germline CDR1 reads SGHRS; CDR2 reads YFSETQ. The V segment lost 2 bases and the J segment 6 bases; nucleotides outside the gene matches: 7. As DNA, the CDR3 is TGCGCCAGCAGCTTAACAGGGGATAGGGATGAAAAACTGTTTTTT. Translating gives CASSLTGDRDEKLFF. The full variable domain, rest sourced from reference TRBV5-1 and TRBJ1-4, is KAGVTQTPRYLIKTRGQQVTLSCSPISGHRSVSWYQQTPGQGLQFLFEYFSETQRNKGNFPGRFSGRQFSNSRSEMNVSTLELGDSALYLCASSLTGDRDEKLFFGSGTQLSVL.

For this clone: The same CDR3 is also encoded by other DNA sequences in this sample. This sequence joins TRBV19 and TRBJ1-5; 11 positions agree with TRBD1. The CDR3 is made up of 15 amino acids. With 3 bases clipped from V and 4 bases from J, the junction kept 2 bases outside the gene matches. CDR1 is LNHDA and CDR2 is SQIVND in the germline V gene (reference sequence). The CDR3 reads CASSIRDRGNQPQHF. CDR3 nucleotide sequence: TGTGCCAGTAGTATCAGGGACAGGGGGAATCAGCCCCAGCATTTT.

The chain has TRBV2 and TRBJ2-6, with a weak D call TRBD2 (5 bases). CDR3 length equals 17 residues. The V gene lost 5 bases and the J gene lost 0 bases, with 14 bases spanning the gap. Looked up from germline, CDR1 is SNHLY and CDR2 is FYNNEI. The CDR3 region is CASSSEGGFSGANVLTF. The CDR3 coding sequence is TGTGCCAGCAGTTCCGAGGGCGGCTTCTCTGGGGCCAACGTCCTGACTTTC.

This chain links TRBV7-9 with TRBJ1-6; the D gene is possibly TRBD1 (5 bases). The ends were cut back, 6 bases at V and 7 bases at J, with 16 bases in the middle. Germline V lookup: CDR1 SEHNR, CDR2 FQNEAQ (reference sequence). This CDR3 region has 15 residues. The CDR3 is CASSSPGHWNSPLHF. The CDR3 DNA sequence: TGTGCCAGCAGTTCCCCAGGACACTGGAATTCACCCCTCCACTTT.

The chain couples TRBV19 to TRBJ1-5; TRBD1 agrees at 12 bases. Trimming at V came to 8 bases and at J to 6 bases, leaving 5 bases not matched to a gene. Germline V gene lookup returns CDR1 LNHDA and CDR2 SQIVND (reference sequence). The CDR3 is 14 residues long. CDR3 sequence: CASGGTGGGQPQHF. CDR3 DNA: TGTGCCAGTGGTGGGACAGGGGGCGGTCAGCCCCAGCATTTT.

V usage is TRBV19 and J usage is TRBJ1-2; 9 positions match TRBD1. This CDR3 comprises 15 residues. Germline values: CDR1 LNHDA, CDR2 SQIVND (reference sequence). V gave up 5 bases and J gave up 9 bases; unmatched junction bases: 13. CDR3 sequence reads: CASSLRDRDFLSYTF. CDR3 sequence (DNA): TGTGCCAGTAGTCTCCGGGACAGGGATTTCTTAAGCTACACCTTC.

The chain is built from TRBV30 and TRBJ1-6; D possibly corresponds to TRBD1 (5 bases). The germline gives CDR1 GTSNPN, CDR2 SVGIG (reference sequence). The V gene lost 1 base and the J gene lost 3 bases, with 16 bases spanning the gap. The CDR3 has 17 amino acids. For the CDR3, the DNA is TGTGCCTGGAGTGGGAACCGGGGGGAAGACTATAATTCACCCCTCCACTTT. The encoded protein is CAWSGNRGEDYNSPLHF.

The genes are TRBV15 and TRBJ2-6; TRBD2 matches at 7 bases. The V gene end was trimmed by 5 bases and the J gene end by 2 bases; junction bases not matched to a gene: 6. CDR3 length equals 16 residues. Germline CDR1 LNHNV, CDR2 YYDKDF (reference sequence). The CDR3 spells CATSRMGGAGANVLTF. The CDR3 DNA reads as TGTGCCACCAGCCGTATGGGGGGGGCTGGGGCCAACGTCCTGACTTTC.

This clone came up once. CDR3 amino acids: CASNRDTEKKLFF. In nucleotides, the CDR3 is TGTGCCAGCAACCGGGACACCGAAAAAAAACTGTTTTTT. The J gene is TRBJ1-4, the V gene TRBV9; weak D call: TRBD1 (6 bases). Between the trimmed V and J ends, which lost 6 bases and 9 bases, there was a span of 15 bases. This CDR3 has 13 amino acids. Germline CDR1 is SGDLS and CDR2 is YYNGEE.

Turning to this clone: Other DNA sequences of this sample code for an identical CDR3. The V gene is TRBV5-1, the J gene TRBJ1-2; TRBD1 matches at 7 bases. Unmatched junction bases numbered 2, after V lost 4 bases and J lost 2 bases. The CDR3 sequence is 13 residues long. Germline values: CDR1 SGHRS, CDR2 YFSETQ. The CDR3 here is CASSLGQNYGYTF. The CDR3 DNA sequence: TGCGCCAGCAGCCTGGGACAGAACTATGGCTACACCTTC.

This rearrangement joins TRBV7-2 to TRBJ2-5; D gene unclear. Trimming took off 1 base at V and 0 bases at J, with 6 bases between the two ends. Germline loops: CDR1 SGHTA, CDR2 FQGNSA. The CDR3 loop spans 14 amino acids. The CDR3 DNA is TGTGCCAGCAGCTTAGACAGATACCAAGAGACCCAGTACTTC. Translation: CASSLDRYQETQYF.